This paragraph reports one T cell receptor (beta chain). V was shortened by 5 bases and J by 0 bases, with 13 bases between the two germline ends. Germline V gene sequence: CDR1 SGHTA, CDR2 FQGNSA. This CDR3 has 15 residues. This specimen comes from a study of T-cell memory formation after mild COVID-19. Libraries for TCRalpha and TCRbeta carried sample barcodes and unique molecular identifiers via 5'RACE. One entry per CDR3 protein, called by TCRdb with MiXCR from the 5' RACE reads. The sample holds around 160,000 distinct CDR3 sequences, around a tenth seen once. Sequenced: PBMCs or a T cell subset sorted from them (not recorded which). V and J are TRBV7-2 and TRBJ1-2; D remains unclear. The TCR comes from a man aged 18 to 29 who had mild COVID-19 (a few samples of this study predate the infection). Cell type and time point are not known. CDR3 nucleotide sequence: TGTGCCAGCAGCCTCTCACCAGTTTCTAACTATGGCTACACCTTC. Translating it yields CASSLSPVSNYGYTF.